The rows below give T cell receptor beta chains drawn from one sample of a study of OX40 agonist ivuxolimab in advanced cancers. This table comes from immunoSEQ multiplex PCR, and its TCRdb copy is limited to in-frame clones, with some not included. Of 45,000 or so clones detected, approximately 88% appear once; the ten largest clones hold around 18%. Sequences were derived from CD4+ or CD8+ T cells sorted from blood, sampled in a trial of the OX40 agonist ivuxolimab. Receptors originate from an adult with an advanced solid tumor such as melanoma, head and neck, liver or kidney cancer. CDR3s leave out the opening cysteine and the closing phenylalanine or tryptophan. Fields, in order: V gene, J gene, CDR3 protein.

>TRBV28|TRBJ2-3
ASSLDGFGDTQY
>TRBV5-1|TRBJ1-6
ASSLEGQSSYNSPLH
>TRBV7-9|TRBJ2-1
ASSPDLKQF
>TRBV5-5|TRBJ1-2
ASSTGQGTHGYT
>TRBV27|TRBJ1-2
ASSFEAGNPYGYT
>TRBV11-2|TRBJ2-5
ASSFTDSPSETQY
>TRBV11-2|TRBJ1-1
ASSLEQGATEAF
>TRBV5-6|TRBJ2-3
ASSYGTGVFGDTQY
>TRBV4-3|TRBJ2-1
ASSRQGYNEQF
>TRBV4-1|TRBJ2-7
ASSQVFDRGAYEQY
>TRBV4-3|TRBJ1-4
ASSQDRSSTNEKLF
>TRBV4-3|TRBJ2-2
ASSQGPVGELF
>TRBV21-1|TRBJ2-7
ASSKSKGQAGAYEQY
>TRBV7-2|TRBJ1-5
ASSLDPAPYSNQPQH
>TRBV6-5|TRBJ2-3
ASSSGLDTDTQY
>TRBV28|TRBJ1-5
ASNSDRGNQPQH
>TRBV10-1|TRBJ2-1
ASSARGTSGNEQF
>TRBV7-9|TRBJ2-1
ASSFRQGGPDEQF
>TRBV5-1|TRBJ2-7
ASSLDRGADEQY
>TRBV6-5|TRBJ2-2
ASSLGTGELF
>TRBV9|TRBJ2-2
ASSPVGSNTGELF
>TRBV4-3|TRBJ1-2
ASSQEVAGRAVLGYT
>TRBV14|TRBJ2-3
ASSQVGRDSTDTQY
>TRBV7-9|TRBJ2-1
ASSLPREGSRAGEQF
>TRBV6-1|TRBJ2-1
ASSAWTSARVEQF
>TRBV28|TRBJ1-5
ASSLTGTDFQPQH
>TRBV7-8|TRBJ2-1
AIRQESHNEQF
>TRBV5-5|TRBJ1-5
ASSLGGQLNQPQH
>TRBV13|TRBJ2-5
ASSSTRGFTLQETQY
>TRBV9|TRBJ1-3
ASSEIRGLSGNTIY
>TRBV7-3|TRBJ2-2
ASSLKENTGELF
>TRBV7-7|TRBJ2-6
ASSPGPRASGANVLT
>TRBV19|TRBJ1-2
ASLPTGWHYGYT
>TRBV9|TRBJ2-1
ASSVPTSGGSYNEQF
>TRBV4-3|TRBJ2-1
ASSQDGGTNNEQF
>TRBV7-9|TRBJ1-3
ASSLGGAGNTIY
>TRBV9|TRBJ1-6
ASSVADRSSYNSPLH
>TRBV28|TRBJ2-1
ASSLRTGGFYNEQF
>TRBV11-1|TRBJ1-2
ASSLGLLGGYT